This T cell receptor beta chain stems from a study of blood T cells in healthy people across ages. The CDR3 runs 14 residues. V was cut by 4 bases and J by 1 base, with 6 bases left in between. Germline V lookup: CDR1 SGHRS, CDR2 YFSETQ. Sample-barcoded 5' priming and a J-beta primer mix drove a second PCR of 7 to 11 cycles. Each sample yielded at least 3 million CDR3-containing paired-end reads. MiXCR, applied by TCRdb to the 5' RACE reads, yields one record per CDR3 protein. The sample has 1.5 million to 2 million distinct CDR3 sequences, 28% seen once. Material: blood. The gene calls are TRBV5-1 and TRBJ2-6; D uncertain. The clonotype originates from a woman in her thirties in good health. The CDR3 nucleotides read TGCGCCAGCAGCATTCAATCTGGGGCCAACGTCCTGACTTTC. Translated, it gives CASSIQSGANVLTF.